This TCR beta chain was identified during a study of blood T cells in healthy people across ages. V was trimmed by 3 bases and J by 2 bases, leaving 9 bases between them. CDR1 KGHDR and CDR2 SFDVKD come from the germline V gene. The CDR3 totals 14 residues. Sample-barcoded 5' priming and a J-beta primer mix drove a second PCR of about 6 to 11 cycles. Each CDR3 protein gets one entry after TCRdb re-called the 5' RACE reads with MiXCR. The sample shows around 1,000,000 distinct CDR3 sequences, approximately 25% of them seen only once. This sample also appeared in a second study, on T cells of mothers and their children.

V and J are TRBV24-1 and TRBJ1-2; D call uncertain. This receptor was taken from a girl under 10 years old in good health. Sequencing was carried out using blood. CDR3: CATSDPGPNYGYTF. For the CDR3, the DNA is TGTGCCACCAGTGATCCGGGCCCAAACTATGGCTACACCTTC.